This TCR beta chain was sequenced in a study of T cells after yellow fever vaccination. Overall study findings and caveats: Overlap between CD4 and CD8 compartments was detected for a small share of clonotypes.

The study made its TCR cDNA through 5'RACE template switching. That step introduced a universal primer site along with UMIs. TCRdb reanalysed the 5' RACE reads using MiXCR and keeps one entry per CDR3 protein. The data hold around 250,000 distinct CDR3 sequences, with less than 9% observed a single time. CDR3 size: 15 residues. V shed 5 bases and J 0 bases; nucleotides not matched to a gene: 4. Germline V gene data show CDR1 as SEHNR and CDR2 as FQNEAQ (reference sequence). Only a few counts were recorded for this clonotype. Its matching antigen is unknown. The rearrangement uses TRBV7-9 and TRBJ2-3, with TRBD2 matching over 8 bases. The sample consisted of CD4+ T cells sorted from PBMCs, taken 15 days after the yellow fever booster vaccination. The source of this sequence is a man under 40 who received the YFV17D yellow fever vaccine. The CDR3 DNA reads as TGTGCCAGCAGCATTGCTAGCGGGAGCACAGATACGCAGTATTTT. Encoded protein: CASSIASGSTDTQYF.